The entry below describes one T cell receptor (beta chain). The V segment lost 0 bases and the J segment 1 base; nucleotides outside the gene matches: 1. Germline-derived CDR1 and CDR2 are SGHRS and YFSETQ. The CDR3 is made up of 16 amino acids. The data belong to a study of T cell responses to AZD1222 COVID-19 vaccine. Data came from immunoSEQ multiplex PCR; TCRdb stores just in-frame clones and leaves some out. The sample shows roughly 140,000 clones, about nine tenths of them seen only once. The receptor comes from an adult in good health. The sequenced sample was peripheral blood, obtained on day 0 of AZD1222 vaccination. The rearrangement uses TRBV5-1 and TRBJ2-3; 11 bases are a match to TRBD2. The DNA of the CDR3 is TGCGCCAGCAGCTTGGGGACTAGCGGGCGCACAGATACGCAGTATTTT. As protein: CASSLGTSGRTDTQYF.